The entry that follows covers one T cell receptor beta chain sequence. Its antigen remains unknown. The CDR3 covers 15 residues. Germline-derived CDR1 and CDR2 are MDHEN and SYDVKM. The V end was cut by 3 bases, the J end by 4 bases, with 14 bases between. The primer mix had 60 Vbeta and 13 Jbeta primers. The data were produced by immunoSEQ multiplex PCR, yet TCRdb's version contains in-frame clones alone and is incomplete. Counted here are approximately 130,000 clones, roughly 80% occurring once; the ten biggest clones make up around 1.2%. This entry belongs to a study of cytomegalovirus exposure and HLA in healthy donors. General study points: There was a cluster of highly shared sequence variants that was likely a sequencing artifact. Trimming of TCR beta V- and J-genes showed a link, identified in a later analysis, to a missense DCLRE1C variant.

This TCR came from a girl aged 2-15 years in good health and CMV-seronegative. The rearrangement joins TRBV28 to TRBJ2-3; D uncertain. The sample comprised PBMCs. In nucleotides, the CDR3 is TGTGCCAGCAGTTTTTACGCTCGCAGTGCAGATACGCAGTATTTT. Translating it yields CASSFYARSADTQYF.